The source of this TCR beta chain is a study of cytomegalovirus exposure and HLA in healthy donors (dated by TCRdb to about 2017). For the study in its entirety: According to an earlier analysis of 450 to 650 of the donors, some 180 million T cells yielded roughly 110 million unique TCR beta sequences and 276 Gb of sequence data. Around 320 gigabases of sequencing data and 70 million to 100 million unique TCR sequences were included in an early release covering several hundred HLA-typed donors. Of the approximately 400 genotyped donors, 65% to 90% were placed in the genetic ancestry cluster associated with self-reported Caucasian donors. The study aimed to test whether cataloging public T cell receptors could reveal signatures of past pathogen exposure. Using immunosequencing, the study profiled T cell repertoires from 550 to 750 subjects and related those repertoires to cytomegalovirus serostatus. Besides the first cohort of 550 to 750 subjects, a separate validation cohort made up of 120 different subjects was used. To predict cytomegalovirus infection status, the study combined high-throughput TCR immunosequencing, statistical association of individual TCRs with disease status, and machine learning. To study patterns of TCR occurrence, a later analysis re-analyzed previously published TCR beta repertoires from 550 to 800 donors and added high-resolution HLA genotyping. Rather than drawing on any new phenotypic data, the later analysis identified candidate immune exposures from TCR beta sequences and the way those sequences occurred across donors. An earlier analysis of some 500 of the donors applied high-throughput TCR beta sequencing to assess whether each TCR beta V gene segment acted as functional or pseudogenic. Alongside the repertoire data, information on donor age, sex, ethnicity and CMV serostatus was compiled. Genome-wide SNP genotypes for about 65% of the 666 donors were used in a later genetic analysis, which treated that subset as a discovery cohort. Every discovery cohort repertoire had been produced on one sequencing platform. HLA typing included class I and class II loci at four-digit resolution. Typing coverage differed by locus: A, B, C, DRB1 and DQB1 were typed in roughly 620-640 donors, DQA1 in about 500, DPA1 in approximately 610, and DPB1 in 450 to 490. Roughly 5 DR-DQ haplotypes were handled as single units for association and clustering because linkage in the cohort was strong. Across approximately 400 genotyped donors of the cohort, an average of about 240,000 unique TCR beta nucleotide sequences per donor were sequenced, and 15% to 20% of those sequences were non-productive.

Receptor libraries were prepared by the immunoSEQ multiplex PCR assay. For the multiplex PCR, a mixture combining 60 forward primers for TCR Vbeta segments and 13 reverse primers for TCR Jbeta segments was used. A multiplex PCR assay on genomic DNA amplified the CDR3 region of rearranged TCR beta genes. The Illumina HiSeq System was used to sequence the amplified TCR beta libraries as 87-base-pair reads. Regarding the original processing steps: In a later analysis, tens of millions of unique TCR beta chains were counted across the 650 to 750 repertoires, and about 10 million of these chains were shared by at least two donors. A nearest-neighbor algorithm error-corrected the raw reads and collapsed the reads into unique sequences, merging closely related sequences to remove PCR and sequencing errors. CDR3 sequences were aligned to IMGT reference sequences to assign V, D and J gene segments. For a sequence to be retained, a match of at least six nucleotides was required to both a V gene segment and a J gene segment. Rearrangements were classified as productive when the CDR3 lacked stop codons and remained in frame with V and J, and all other rearrangements were classified as non-productive. Following IMGT convention, CDR3 was defined as the stretch from the second conserved V-encoded cysteine up to the conserved J-encoded phenylalanine. The earlier analysis of about 530 of the donors excluded any sequence lacking an unambiguous match to a single V gene segment. An earlier analysis of fewer than 650 of the donors classified V segments as functional when productive rearrangements were above 56.7% and as segregating when the standard deviation between donors was above 5%. A statistical classification framework was built for diagnosing cytomegalovirus status from the catalog of TCR beta chain sequences. V and J gene assignment, in a later analysis, came from comparing TCR nucleotide sequences with IMGT/GENE-DB human TR gene sequences. In a later analysis, CDR3 sequences and most-parsimonious VDJ recombination scenarios were assigned using the TCRdist pipeline. In a later analysis, every TCR beta chain was defined by the combination of its CDR3 amino acid sequence and its V-gene family, and reads without a unique V-gene family were dropped. As a way to deal with suspected cross-contamination and a sequencing artifact, a later analysis dropped roughly 600 nucleotide sequences that were highly shared and had low generation probability. In a later analysis, a clonal expansion index for each public chain was calculated from normalized within-repertoire ranks of inferred template counts. Generation probabilities in a later analysis came from a VDJ recombination model fitted to out-of-frame rearrangements, and those results were checked against IGoR. In a later analysis, TCR-TCR, TCR-HLA and TCR-CMV co-occurrence was scored with hypergeometric tests, and a repertoire-size bias correction was applied to TCR pairs. In a later analysis, false discovery rates were estimated by permuting HLA or CMV assignments 20 times. A later analysis grouped co-occurring TCRs with DBSCAN, adding TCRdist sequence similarity when clustering within HLA-allele-positive subsets. Repertoires with fewer than 30,000 or more than 120,000 public chains were left out of co-occurrence clustering, as were five repertoires with anomalous nucleotide sharing. This immuneACCESS table, as held by TCRdb, lists in-frame sequences with V and J called but not all clones. Of the missing ones, under half trace to an unresolved V gene in checked studies; the others have no known cause. V, J and clone size are taken as reported in that table, and D and trimming were inferred from the DNA itself. The sample profile shows 110,000 or so clones; 67% of them were found once. Together, the top ten hold about 8.6% of the sample.

Overall study results and their limits: Because HLA typing was missing for some donors at each locus, association tests included only the typed subset. Most TCR sequences were observed very rarely across donors, whereas some public TCRs were present in many individuals. A further reported finding was that TCR beta sequences accurately predicted the HLA-A and HLA-B alleles for most subjects in the first cohort. According to a later genetic analysis, donors in an Asian-associated ancestry cluster had fewer N-insertions in productive TCRs than the approximately 650-donor mean. It was suggested by the authors that the approach could potentially be generalized to other disease states and immunological phenotypes. In a later analysis, TCR association rates were found to vary across HLA loci, with the most associated TCRs seen for DRB1 alleles and the fewest for HLA-C alleles. Presence/absence analyses assumed roughly uniform sequencing depth across donors, an assumption that may not hold. The sequencing pipeline was judged likely to have produced a cluster of highly shared sequence variants as a technical artifact. A later analysis found that HLA-associated TCR beta chains were more clonally expanded and had lower generation probabilities than equally common non-associated chains. The only immune exposure information available for the cohort was CMV serostatus. Assigning TCR associations to individual alleles was difficult when HLA alleles, especially DR and DQ, strongly co-occurred. Specific HLA alleles were associated with 15,000 to 20,000 TCR beta sequences at a false discovery rate of 0.05 in a later analysis. The classifier was reported to diagnose cytomegalovirus status with high specificity and sensitivity in both the original cohort and the validation cohort. A later analysis found that most CMV-associated TCR beta chains appeared HLA-restricted, with HLA associations seemingly driven largely by CMV exposure. V-gene and J-gene trimming of TCR beta chains was associated with a missense DCLRE1C variant in a later genetic analysis, and the association was replicated in an independent cohort. In vitro tests confirmed that a few of the cytomegalovirus-associated TCR beta chains recognize cytomegalovirus antigens. Correlated functional status among segregating V segments might be attributable to linkage disequilibrium, but an unknown experimental factor could not be ruled out. Only TCR beta chains were sequenced in this cohort, and the absence of alpha or paired-chain data limited detectable features. Broadly in line with IMGT annotations, most TCR beta V segments showed up in productive rearrangements about 87% or about 30% of the time in an earlier analysis of approximately 640 of the donors. In the study, 150 to 200 TCR beta chains were listed as associated with cytomegalovirus. In a later analysis, several top co-occurrence clusters were reported to appear linked to parvovirus B19, influenza, CMV and Epstein-Barr virus. Seventeen rarely observed V segments, including chromosome 9 orphons, were excluded from the earlier analysis of some 590 of the donors because counts were too low. Some IMGT-functional V segments, including TRBV6-2 and TRBV6-3, could not be distinguished by the 87-base-pair reads and were therefore excluded.

The CDR3 runs 12 amino acids, cysteine and phenylalanine included. Solely the CDR3 DNA is kept, with 36 bases framed from the first base. Trimming costs V 2 bases and J 4 bases, and their ends lie 7 bases apart. In the germline V gene (reference sequence), CDR1 corresponds to GTSNPN and CDR2 to SVGIG. Points on this clone: It has no known antigen specificity. Qualities for individual bases were not recorded, and no much larger clone is one base off.

In total, roughly 710 healthy bone marrow donors made up the cohort. At the time of sampling, all cohort members were nominally healthy, though unrecorded immune exposures were likely present. The donor tested CMV seropositive, placing the donor among the 250 to 350 seropositive members of the cohort. A peripheral blood sample was provided by each donor, and peripheral blood mononuclear cells were used for TCR beta sequencing. The Qiagen DNeasy Blood Extraction Kit was used to extract genomic DNA from the blood cell samples. Sample: PBMCs. The chain couples TRBV30 to TRBJ2-3, with an unclear D gene assignment. The source is a man younger than 35 in good health and CMV-seropositive. The CDR3: CAWSLSADTQYF. At the DNA level, the sequence is TGTGCCTGGAGTCTGAGTGCAGATACGCAGTATTTT.